The 22 T cell receptor beta chains below come from one sample, sequenced in a study of T cell repertoires in cytomegalovirus infection. TCRdb re-analysed the reads in MiXCR, keeping a single row per CDR3 protein. Of approximately 500,000 distinct CDR3 sequences in the sample, approximately 15% were seen once. The specimen was CD8+ T cells from PBMCs. The receptors were sampled from a human donor in good health (CMV status not recorded). Some clones in this sample may be carry-over from other donors' samples.

The chain has TRBV4-2 and TRBJ2-7, with a weak D call TRBD2 (5 bases). This CDR3 comprises 15 residues. Germline CDR1 reads LGHNA; CDR2 reads YNFKEQ. Trimming shortened V by 1 base and J by 3 bases, and 13 bases separated the two germline ends. The CDR3 loop reads CASSQVLARSYEQYF. The CDR3 nucleotides read TGTGCCAGCAGCCAAGTTTTAGCGAGAAGCTACGAGCAGTACTTC.

The chain joins TRBV27 to TRBJ1-5; D is unresolved. The CDR3 is 12 residues long. The ends were cut back, 7 bases at V and 6 bases at J, with 10 bases in the middle. Per germline, CDR1 MNHEY and CDR2 SMNVEV (reference sequence). The CDR3: CASTTVGQPQHF. CDR3 nucleotide sequence: TGTGCCAGCACAACGGTAGGTCAGCCCCAGCATTTT.

This clonotype occurred a few times. J is TRBJ2-1 and V is TRBV27, with a weak D call TRBD1 (5 bases). Looked up from germline, CDR1 is MNHEY and CDR2 is SMNVEV (reference sequence). This CDR3 is built from 14 residues. Deletions cut 2 bases from V and 4 bases from J, with 9 bases between. The CDR3 DNA is TGTGCCAGCAGTTTAGACAGAGCGTACAATGAGCAGTTCTTC. Amino acid sequence: CASSLDRAYNEQFF.

This clonotype occurred a few times. The J gene is TRBJ2-4, the V gene TRBV12-3 or TRBV12-4, with 7 bases matching TRBD1. Trimming at V came to 6 bases and at J to 2 bases, leaving 4 bases not matched to a gene. This CDR3 spans 14 amino acids. CDR3: CASRRQGSKNIQYF. CDR3 sequence (DNA): TGTGCCAGCAGGAGACAGGGCTCCAAAAACATTCAGTACTTC.

This clonotype has at least ten counts. The V and J genes are TRBV19 and TRBJ2-1; D remains unclear. Germline CDR1 and CDR2: LNHDA and SQIVND (reference sequence). This CDR3 has 12 residues. Trimming stripped 1 base from V and 7 bases from J, with 5 bases between. The CDR3 DNA follows: TGTGCCAGTAGTATAGGGGCGAATGAGCAGTTCTTC. Translated, it gives CASSIGANEQFF.

This clonotype came up a few times. This chain joins TRBV20-1 and TRBJ1-3; 7 bases are a match to TRBD1. The CDR3 loop spans 15 amino acids. Germline values: CDR1 DFQATT, CDR2 SNEGSKA (reference sequence). Trimming cost V 5 bases and J 0 bases; bases outside gene matches: 7. CDR3 protein: CSALDRDSSGNTIYF. The CDR3 DNA reads TGCAGTGCTCTGGACCGGGACAGCTCTGGAAACACCATATATTTT.

In this sample, this clonotype turned up once. This chain joins TRBV29-1 and TRBJ2-1; D is perhaps TRBD2 (6 bases). The CDR3 totals 14 residues. Deletions cut 4 bases from V and 6 bases from J, with 16 bases between. Germline loops: CDR1 SQVTM, CDR2 ANQGSEA. The CDR3 sequence is CSVVGGEVRNEQFF. Written as DNA, the CDR3 is TGCAGCGTTGTAGGAGGGGAGGTACGCAATGAGCAGTTCTTC.

This clonotype was counted a few times. This sequence joins TRBV20-1 and TRBJ2-7; TRBD2 matches at 9 bases. J was trimmed by 1 base and V by 5 bases; bases with no gene match: 12. CDR1 is DFQATT, CDR2 SNEGSKA, per germline (reference sequence). The CDR3 contains 16 residues. The CDR3 spells CSARGGSGSSSYEQYF. The CDR3 bases are TGCAGTGCTCGCGGGGGTAGCGGGAGCTCGTCCTACGAGCAGTACTTC.

The chain links TRBV27 to TRBJ1-1, with a weak D call TRBD1 (5 bases). CDR3 length: 16 residues. Trimming removed 3 bases at V and 1 base at J, with 15 bases between. Germline V gives CDR1 MNHEY, CDR2 SMNVEV (reference sequence). CDR3 coding DNA: TGTGCCAGCAGTTTTGGGATGCGGGGCTGGAACACTGAAGCTTTCTTT. It specifies CASSFGMRGWNTEAFF.

This clonotype turned up a few times. The chain is built from TRBV2 and TRBJ1-5, with D perhaps matching TRBD1 (6 bases). Trimming took off 0 bases at V and 7 bases at J, with 16 bases between the two ends. The CDR3 is 16 residues long. The germline V gene encodes CDR1 SNHLY and CDR2 FYNNEI. Here the CDR3 DNA reads TGTGCCAGCAGTGAAGCAGCCAGGGGAGTATACCAGCCCCAGCATTTT. Its translation: CASSEAARGVYQPQHF.

This clonotype was detected ten times or more. The J gene is TRBJ2-1, the V gene TRBV7-6, with unresolved D. Looked up from germline, CDR1 is SGHVS and CDR2 is FNYEAQ. This CDR3 is built from 13 residues. Trimming left V 1 base short and J 6 bases short, with 7 bases between. In DNA, the CDR3 is TGTGCCAGCAGCTTAGAAGTTCCCAATGAGCAGTTCTTC. Protein product: CASSLEVPNEQFF.

The J gene is TRBJ2-7, the V gene TRBV29-1; 7 nucleotides match TRBD1. The CDR3 runs 13 residues. The J segment lost 3 bases and the V segment lost 5 bases, leaving 7 bases of the junction unmatched. Germline CDR1 and CDR2: SQVTM and ANQGSEA. The CDR3 nucleotides are TGCAGCGTTTTAAAGGGGGCGAGCTACGAGCAGTACTTC. Its protein product is CSVLKGASYEQYF.

There are a few counts of this clonotype. The genes are TRBV14 and TRBJ2-7; D is perhaps TRBD1 or TRBD2 (5 bases each). The CDR3 is made up of 15 amino acids. CDR1 and CDR2 (germline): SGHDN, FVKESK. Trimming took off 4 bases at V and 4 bases at J, with 17 bases between the two ends. For the CDR3, the DNA is TGTGCCAGCAGCCGGGACGCCCCAAGACGTTACGAGCAGTACTTC. Translated, it gives CASSRDAPRRYEQYF.

This clonotype was detected many times. The chain joins TRBV7-6 to TRBJ1-1; TRBD1 is a possible D gene (6 bases). Trimming pared 1 base from V and 2 bases from J, leaving 14 bases between. Germline values: CDR1 SGHVS, CDR2 FNYEAQ. This CDR3 has 16 amino acids. The CDR3 sequence: CASSLGPGGENTEAFF. The CDR3 DNA is TGTGCCAGCAGCTTAGGGCCGGGGGGCGAAAACACTGAAGCTTTCTTT.

This sequence joins TRBV28 and TRBJ2-7, with D possibly matching TRBD1 (6 bases). Trimming shortened V by 6 bases and J by 4 bases, and 13 bases separated the two germline ends. Germline assignment: CDR1 MDHEN and CDR2 SYDVKM. The length of the CDR3 is 13 residues. The CDR3 region is CASRAGQWYEQYF. DNA for the CDR3: TGTGCCAGCAGAGCTGGACAGTGGTACGAGCAGTACTTC. The variable domain in full, completed from reference TRBV28 and TRBJ2-7, reads DVKVTQSSRYLVKRTGEKVFLECVQDMDHENMFWYRQDPGLGLRLIYFSYDVKMKEKGDIPEGYSVSREKKERFSLILESASTNQTSMYLCASRAGQWYEQYFGPGTRLTVT.

This clonotype was detected only a few times. The genes are TRBV7-9 and TRBJ2-7, with TRBD2 as a possible D gene (6 bases). Trimming pared 1 base from V and 0 bases from J, leaving 10 bases between. This CDR3 is 15 amino acids long. Germline CDR1 reads SEHNR; CDR2 reads FQNEAQ (reference sequence). DNA for the CDR3: TGTGCCAGCAGCTTAGGAAGCGGGCTCTCCTACGAGCAGTACTTC. Protein: CASSLGSGLSYEQYF.

This clonotype was picked up many times. The rearrangement links TRBV11-2 to TRBJ2-3, with D uncertain. CDR1 is SGHAT, CDR2 FQNNGV, per germline. Trimming cost V 5 bases and J 0 bases, with 12 bases left between them. The length of the CDR3 is 15 residues. This CDR3 is CASSPSAHSTDTQYF. For the CDR3, the DNA is TGTGCCAGCAGCCCGAGCGCCCATAGCACAGATACGCAGTATTTT.

The genes are TRBV4-1 and TRBJ1-1; 7 nucleotides line up with TRBD1. The CDR3 is 15 residues long. Germline loops: CDR1 MGHRA, CDR2 YSYEKL. The junction had 2 bases not matched to a gene; V was cut back by 1 base and J by 0 bases. The CDR3 loop reads CASSQGDRMNTEAFF. CDR3 coding DNA: TGCGCCAGCAGCCAAGGGGACAGAATGAACACTGAAGCTTTCTTT.

This chain connects TRBV6-5 to TRBJ2-1; D possibly corresponds to TRBD2 (6 bases). Germline CDR1 and CDR2: MNHEY and SVGAGI. CDR3 size: 14 residues. The V end lost 7 bases, the J end lost 2 bases, and 12 bases lay between the germline ends. CDR3 sequence: CASTGGATYNEQFF. DNA of the CDR3: TGTGCCAGCACTGGCGGGGCCACCTACAATGAGCAGTTCTTC.

The chain is built from TRBV5-4 and TRBJ1-1, with 8 nucleotides matching TRBD1. Germline V gene lookup returns CDR1 SGHNT and CDR2 YYREEE (reference sequence). Losses at the gene ends were 1 base for V and 0 bases for J; bases not matched to a gene: 8. This CDR3 is 17 amino acids long. The CDR3 region has the DNA TGTGCCAGCAGCTTGAAGAAGACAGGGGCGATGAACACTGAAGCTTTCTTT. It is translated as CASSLKKTGAMNTEAFF.

This clonotype has only a few counts. The chain uses TRBV14 and TRBJ2-7; no clear D gene. Germline CDR1 is SGHDN and CDR2 is FVKESK. V lost 0 bases to trimming and J lost 5 bases, with 14 bases between them. The CDR3 sequence is 15 residues long. This CDR3 reads CASSQDGPRRHEQYF. CDR3 bases: TGTGCCAGCAGCCAAGACGGTCCCAGGAGACACGAGCAGTACTTC.

The chain combines TRBV27 with TRBJ1-5, with D possibly TRBD1 on 5 matching bases. V lost 4 bases and J 1 base, leaving 11 bases between the germline ends. This CDR3 is 15 amino acids long. CDR1 is MNHEY and CDR2 is SMNVEV in the germline V gene (reference sequence). CDR3 protein: CASSSYGGSNQPQHF. DNA of the CDR3: TGTGCCAGCAGTTCCTATGGGGGGAGCAATCAGCCCCAGCATTTT.